This T cell receptor (beta chain) was sequenced in a study of tumor-infiltrating lymphocytes in primary liver carcinoma. Points from the study as a whole: Between tumor regions, pairs overlapped more than tumor-adjacent and tumor-blood pairs did. The 250 largest clones made up significantly more of tumor than blood repertoires (p = 0.039).

V lost 10 bases and J lost 0, with 16 bases in between. The CDR3 loop spans 14 amino acids. Germline lookup yields CDR1 MDHEN and CDR2 SYDVKM. Starting from approximately 470 ng of total RNA, TCR beta cDNA was produced with a primer in the constant region. Slightly modified ARM-PCR with three nested multiplex PCR rounds yielded TCR beta libraries. With TRBV1-TRBV30 forward primers and a C-beta reverse primer, the first two PCR rounds were run for 10 to 11 cycles each. TCRdb called the multiplex PCR reads again in MiXCR, with one record for every CDR3 protein. The sample has roughly 100,000 distinct CDR3 sequences, about 67% seen once. For each extraction, RNA and DNA were obtained together from approximately 20-30 mg of unsorted bulk tissue. About this clonotype itself: Its antigen is unknown. A read error may be the cause here, since a much bigger clone is one base away. No conserved phenylalanine or tryptophan is present at the end of the CDR3, so a read error is the likely explanation.

The V gene is TRBV28, the J gene TRBJ2-7, with D perhaps TRBD2 (6 bases). Sequenced input: liver tumor tissue from sampling region 2. Subset reported: tumor region T2, inferior pole. This TCR derives from a woman aged 60-75 years with primary liver carcinoma and hepatitis B virus infection. The CDR3 protein is CATGRDWSSYEQYL. In nucleotides, the CDR3 is TGTGCCACCGGGCGGGACTGGAGCTCCTACGAGCAGTACCTC.